In its sample, the clone carrying this TCR beta chain was seen once. This entry belongs to a study of CD8 T cells in Susac syndrome. Random hexamers primed reverse transcription of about 0.45 to 1 ug RNA. TCRdb recomputed calls from the immunoSEQ multiplex PCR reads with MiXCR, one row per CDR3 protein. The table lists roughly 160,000 distinct CDR3 sequences, around 95% of them singletons. Germline V CDR1 and CDR2: SQVTM, ANQGSEA. The junction had 13 bases not matched to a gene; V was cut back by 6 bases and J by 4 bases. The CDR3 is made up of 15 amino acids. The V call is TRBV29-1, the J call TRBJ1-2; 8 nucleotides agree with TRBD1. This clonotype was obtained from a human donor with Susac syndrome. The sequencing sample was made of CD4+ T cells from PBMCs. The CDR3 reads CSVVKGQGLSYGYTF. CDR3 nucleotides: TGCAGCGTCGTAAAAGGACAGGGTCTGAGCTATGGCTACACCTTC.